The rows below give T cell receptor beta chains drawn from one sample of a study of blood T cell repertoires in COVID-19. Here immunoSEQ multiplex PCR was the method, and the copy in TCRdb shows in-frame clones only, minus some. The sample shows tens of thousands of clones, roughly 87% of them seen only once. The specimen sequenced was peripheral blood. The receptors here all came from a human donor in a cohort sampled during active COVID-19. The donor label of this sample is uncertain. Each CDR3 is given with its conserved first and last residue. The D gene is left open where the match is weak. Expanded clones are given a class, and other clones once, few, many or no size at all.

NA	12	TRBV2	TRBJ2-7	NA	CASSGDNYEQYF	TGTGCCAGCAGTGGAGACAACTACGAGCAGTACTTC
NA	14	TRBV6-2/TRBV6-3	TRBJ1-1	NA	CASSYSIQGGKAFF	TGTGCCAGCAGTTACTCGATTCAGGGAGGGAAAGCTTTCTTT
NA	16	TRBV24-1	TRBJ2-5	NA	CATSDSGAVTGETQYF	TGTGCCACCAGTGATTCAGGGGCCGTAACGGGGGAGACCCAGTACTTC
NA	12	TRBV2	TRBJ1-6	NA	CARQGGNSPLHF	TGTGCCAGGCAGGGAGGTAATTCACCCCTCCACTTT
NA	15	TRBV4-3	TRBJ1-2	NA	CASSQEGAGIYGYTF	TGCGCCAGCAGCCAAGAAGGGGCTGGGATATATGGCTACACCTTC
NA	13	TRBV6-5	TRBJ1-2	few	CASSYTGSYGYTF	TGTGCCAGCAGTTACACAGGGTCCTATGGCTACACCTTC
NA	18	TRBV4-1	TRBJ1-6	NA	CASSQSNPAGSYNSPLHF	TGCGCCAGCAGCCAGTCCAATCCGGCAGGCTCCTATAATTCACCCCTCCACTTT
TRBD2	16	TRBV6-2/TRBV6-3	TRBJ2-1	NA	CASSYSIDSGDNEQFF	TGTGCCAGCAGTTACTCGATTGATAGCGGGGACAATGAGCAGTTCTTC
TRBD2	18	TRBV5-8	TRBJ2-3	once	CASSAPLGLAGGSDTQYF	TGTGCCAGCAGCGCCCCCCTCGGACTAGCGGGGGGCTCAGATACGCAGTATTTT
TRBD1	13	TRBV12-3/TRBV12-4	TRBJ2-7	NA	CASSLGQTYEQYF	TGTGCCAGCAGTTTGGGACAGACCTACGAGCAGTACTTC
NA	15	TRBV6-4	TRBJ1-4	NA	CASRPQGRANEKLFF	TGTGCCAGCAGACCTCAGGGTCGGGCTAATGAAAAACTGTTTTTT
TRBD1	17	TRBV27	TRBJ1-5	once	CASWDRGALGSNQPQHF	TGTGCCAGCTGGGACAGGGGCGCCCTTGGGAGCAATCAGCCCCAGCATTTT
TRBD1	14	TRBV28	TRBJ1-2	NA	CASREQGAKYGYTF	TGTGCCAGCAGGGAGCAGGGGGCTAAGTATGGCTACACCTTC
NA	12	TRBV29-1	TRBJ2-5	NA	CSVEDGSETQYF	TGCAGCGTTGAAGACGGTTCAGAGACCCAGTACTTC
NA	14	TRBV5-8	TRBJ2-3	NA	CASIQGLSTDTQYF	TGTGCCAGCATACAGGGACTAAGCACAGATACGCAGTATTTT
NA	15	TRBV7-2	TRBJ1-2	NA	CASSFPNTGFYGYTF	TGTGCCAGCAGCTTCCCAAACACAGGGTTCTATGGCTACACCTTC
NA	19	TRBV28	TRBJ2-4	NA	CASSWSGGRGTLAKNIQYF	TGTGCCAGCAGTTGGTCCGGAGGGCGGGGTACACTGGCCAAAAACATTCAGTACTTC
TRBD1	14	TRBV2	TRBJ1-2	NA	CASSGQGVSYGYTF	TGTGCCAGCAGTGGACAGGGTGTGTCCTATGGCTACACCTTC
NA	16	TRBV6-2/TRBV6-3	TRBJ2-3	NA	CASSPLRSGVADTQYF	TGTGCCAGCAGCCCTCTAAGGAGCGGAGTAGCAGATACGCAGTATTTT